This passage covers 11 T cell receptor beta chains from one sample sequenced in a study of T cell changes during pregnancy in multiple sclerosis (dated by TCRdb to about 2019). Libraries came from the immunoSEQ multiplex PCR assay. Drawn from immuneACCESS, this table holds only the in-frame rearrangements with V and J called that TCRdb kept. Clones are partly lost; checked studies trace under half to an unresolved V gene and leave the rest unexplained. A total of about 34,000 clones appear in this sample, approximately 90% of them only once. The ten top clones hold around 10% of the sample. The sequences come from CD8+ T cells from peripheral blood mononuclear cells, collected before pregnancy. The receptors here all came from a female donor with multiple sclerosis, enrolled in a pregnancy study.

The rearrangement joins TRBV7-9 to TRBJ1-2; maybe TRBD1 (6 bases). V was pared by 6 bases and J by 6 bases, with 23 bases between. CDR1 and CDR2 (germline): SEHNR, FQNEAQ (reference sequence). This CDR3 has 16 residues. CDR3 loop: CASRSNAGGRPDGYTF. For the CDR3, the DNA is TGTGCCAGCAGATCTAACGCCGGGGGGCGCCCCGATGGCTACACCTTC.

The chain links TRBV6-1 to TRBJ1-3, with TRBD1 identical over 9 bases. This CDR3 region has 15 residues. Germline CDR1 MNHNS, CDR2 SASEGT. V shed 4 bases, J shed 0 bases, and the junction held 1 base outside the gene matches. CDR3 bases: TGTGCCAGCAGTGCGGACAGGGGCTCTGGAAACACCATATATTTT. Protein product: CASSADRGSGNTIYF.

This chain uses TRBV29-1 with TRBJ2-2; TRBD1 might be the D (6 bases). Germline V gene sequence: CDR1 SQVTM, CDR2 ANQGSEA. The CDR3 covers 12 residues. With 7 bases removed from V and 4 bases from J, the gap between germline ends came to 10 bases. The CDR3: CSGVQGTGELFF. CDR3 DNA sequence: TGCAGCGGGGTACAGGGCACCGGGGAGCTGTTTTTT.

The gene calls are TRBV7-9 and TRBJ2-7; tentative D call: TRBD2 (6 bases). Trimming stripped 3 bases from V and 0 bases from J, with 12 bases between. Germline loops: CDR1 SEHNR, CDR2 FQNEAQ (reference sequence). The CDR3 contains 15 residues. CDR3 coding DNA: TGTGCCAGCAGCTTTAGCGGAAGGAGCTCCTACGAGCAGTACTTC. Protein product: CASSFSGRSSYEQYF.

The chain employs TRBV10-3 and TRBJ1-1, with 11 positions matching TRBD1. Germline lookup yields CDR1 ENHRY and CDR2 SYGVKD. Trimming took 11 bases from V and 5 from J; bases not matched to a gene: 7. This CDR3 has 13 amino acids. DNA for the CDR3: TGTGCCGGACAGGGGACAGGGGGGACTGAAGCTTTCTTT. Translating gives CAGQGTGGTEAFF.

The chain joins TRBV9 to TRBJ2-2, with D perhaps matching TRBD2 (7 bases). The CDR3 is 16 amino acids. Trimming removed 0 bases from V and 2 bases from J, with 11 bases in between. CDR1 is SGDLS, CDR2 YYNGEE, per germline. The CDR3 bases are TGTGCCAGCAGCGTAGTGGCGGGGGCCAACACCGGGGAGCTGTTTTTT. This translates into CASSVVAGANTGELFF. Full variable domain (missing parts from reference TRBV9 and TRBJ2-2): DSGVTQTPKHLITATGQRVTLRCSPRSGDLSVYWYQQSLDQGLQFLIQYYNGEERAKGNILERFSAQQFPDLHSELNLSSLELGDSALYFCASSVVAGANTGELFFGEGSRLTVL.

J is TRBJ2-4 and V is TRBV7-9; TRBD2 agrees at 10 bases. Per germline, CDR1 SEHNR and CDR2 FQNEAQ (reference sequence). The CDR3 length is 15 residues. V trimming: 4 bases; J trimming: 4 bases; junction bases outside the gene matches: 4. In nucleotides, the CDR3 is TGTGCCAGCAGCTCGAGAGCGGGGGGGAAAAACATTCAGTACTTC. Its protein is CASSSRAGGKNIQYF.

The chain uses TRBV27 and TRBJ1-1; 8 bases align to TRBD1. The CDR3 runs 12 residues. V shed 8 bases, J shed 6 bases, and the junction held 5 bases outside the gene matches. The germline gives CDR1 MNHEY, CDR2 SMNVEV (reference sequence). The CDR3: CASGQGNPEAFF. As DNA, the CDR3 is TGTGCCAGCGGACAGGGCAATCCTGAAGCTTTCTTT.

The chain employs TRBV23-1 and TRBJ1-1; 9 bases align to TRBD1. TRBV23-1 is sorted into the ORF group, with uncertain function. The J segment lost 4 bases and the V segment lost 6 bases, leaving 9 bases of the junction unmatched. The CDR3 loop spans 15 amino acids. CDR3 region: CASSTGGAGSTEAFF. CDR3 coding DNA: TGCGCCAGCAGCACAGGGGGCGCGGGGAGCACTGAAGCTTTCTTT.

The CDR3 spells CASSLSGGPSDTQYF. The CDR3 DNA follows: TGTGCCAGCAGCTTATCGGGAGGGCCTTCAGATACGCAGTATTTT. The chain has TRBV7-8 and TRBJ2-3; 8 nucleotides agree with TRBD2. Germline CDR1 SGHVS, CDR2 FQNEAQ. The CDR3 has 15 residues. V was clipped by 2 bases and J by 4 bases; unmatched bases: 5.

This chain uses TRBV19 with TRBJ2-7, with TRBD2 matching 7 bases. CDR3 length: 17 residues. Germline V gene data show CDR1 as LNHDA and CDR2 as SQIVND (reference sequence). V was clipped by 0 bases and J by 2 bases; unmatched bases: 10. The CDR3 sequence is CASSIDGEGPSTYEQYF. CDR3 nucleotides: TGTGCCAGTAGTATAGATGGGGAGGGTCCGAGCACCTACGAGCAGTACTTC.